The rows below give T cell receptor beta chains drawn from one sample of a study of blood T cell repertoires in COVID-19. Assay: immunoSEQ multiplex PCR; the TCRdb copy retains only in-frame clones and omits some. The table includes hundreds of thousands of clones, 85% to 90% detected once. The sample comprised peripheral blood. Receptors originate from a woman aged 40 to 50 who had recovered from COVID-19. The CDR3 runs from the conserved cysteine through the conserved F or W. The D gene is left open where the match is weak. Some rows mark clone size as missing; the rest say once, few, many or name a class of expanded clone.

TRBJ2-2 TRBD1 . TRBV5-6 CASSLIQYRGGGELFF TGTGCCAGCAGCTTGATACAGTACAGGGGTGGCGGGGAGCTGTTTTTT
TRBJ1-2 . . TRBV28 CASIGGRRNYGYTF TGTGCCAGCATCGGGGGGCGGAGGAACTATGGCTACACCTTC
TRBJ2-1 . . TRBV7-7 CASSGGPGQANEQFF TGTGCTAGCAGCGGGGGGCCGGGACAGGCGAATGAGCAGTTCTTC
TRBJ1-6 . . TRBV11-3 CASSLDGPIRSPLHF TGTGCCAGCAGCTTAGATGGGCCAATCCGGTCACCCCTCCACTTT
TRBJ1-1 TRBD1 . TRBV4-1 CASSQPTGVGEAFF TGCGCCAGCAGCCAACCCACAGGGGTGGGTGAAGCTTTCTTT
TRBJ2-5 TRBD2 . TRBV5-1 CASSTGTRGETQYF TGCGCCAGCAGCACCGGGACTAGGGGAGAGACCCAGTACTTC
TRBJ2-7 TRBD2 . TRBV7-2 CASSPGLAWSYEQYF TGTGCCAGCAGCCCCGGACTAGCGTGGTCCTACGAGCAGTACTTC
TRBJ2-2 . . TRBV2 CASRRLETGELFF TGTGCCAGCAGACGACTTGAGACCGGGGAGCTGTTTTTT
TRBJ2-7 . . TRBV19 CASSIHPAAPRNSYEQYF TGTGCCAGTAGTATACACCCGGCAGCGCCCCGCAACTCTTACGAGCAGTACTTC
TRBJ1-3 . . TRBV9 CASMPGAGNTIYF TGTGCCAGCATGCCGGGGGCTGGAAACACCATATATTTT
TRBJ1-3 . once TRBV19 CASRSTGFSGNTIYF TGTGCCAGTAGGAGCACGGGATTCTCTGGAAACACCATATATTTT
TRBJ1-2 . . TRBV7-8 CASSLAVGRNYGYTF TGTGCCAGCAGCTTAGCTGTGGGGCGGAACTATGGCTACACCTTC
TRBJ1-4 TRBD1 . TRBV5-1 CASSGGTGANEKLFF TGCGCCAGCAGCGGGGGGACAGGGGCAAATGAAAAACTGTTTTTT
TRBJ1-5 . . TRBV29-1 CSVGTGSNQPQHF TGCAGCGTCGGCACAGGGAGCAATCAGCCCCAGCATTTT
TRBJ2-2 TRBD1 . TRBV19 CASSIVRTGRTGELFF TGTGCCAGTAGTATAGTCCGGACAGGGCGCACCGGGGAGCTGTTTTTT
TRBJ2-1 TRBD2 once TRBV2 CASTKGLAGAREQFF TGTGCCAGCACCAAGGGACTAGCGGGAGCTCGTGAGCAGTTCTTC
TRBJ1-5 . . TRBV30 CAWSEGRALNQPQHF TGTGCCTGGAGCGAGGGGAGGGCCCTCAATCAGCCCCAGCATTTT
TRBJ2-1 TRBD1 once TRBV6-6 CASSWDRQDNEQFF TGTGCCAGCAGCTGGGACAGGCAAGACAATGAGCAGTTCTTC
TRBJ1-1 TRBD1 . TRBV27 CASSKRTGANTEAFF TGTGCCAGCAGCAAACGGACAGGGGCGAACACTGAAGCTTTCTTT
TRBJ2-5 TRBD1 . TRBV3-1/TRBV3-2 CASSQGTGGETQYF TGTGCCAGCAGCCAAGGGACAGGGGGTGAGACCCAGTACTTC
TRBJ1-2 . . TRBV11-2 CASSLGRGTPNYGYTF TGTGCCAGCAGCTTAGGGCGGGGGACCCCTAACTATGGCTACACCTTC
TRBJ2-5 TRBD1 once TRBV5-4 CASSPGRDRVWETQYF TGTGCCAGCAGCCCAGGCCGGGACAGGGTGTGGGAGACCCAGTACTTC
TRBJ2-3 . . TRBV7-2 CASSLGPFTDTQYF TGTGCCAGCAGCTTGGGCCCGTTCACAGATACGCAGTATTTT
TRBJ2-1 TRBD2 . TRBV19 CASSIGGGNEQFF TGTGCCAGTAGTATAGGCGGGGGGAATGAGCAGTTCTTC
TRBJ2-7 TRBD1 . TRBV29-1 CSVPGQGLRGQYF TGCAGCGTCCCCGGACAGGGGCTACGTGGGCAGTACTTC
TRBJ2-7 TRBD2 once TRBV10-3 CAISEGEGPYEQYF TGTGCCATCAGTGAGGGGGAGGGGCCCTACGAGCAGTACTTC
TRBJ1-4 . . TRBV6-5 CASSPTDTNEKLFF TGTGCCAGCAGCCCGACGGACACCAATGAAAAACTGTTTTTT
TRBJ1-1 TRBD1 . TRBV18 CASSGTGGLNTEAFF TGTGCCAGCTCCGGGACAGGGGGGCTGAACACTGAAGCTTTCTTT
TRBJ2-7 TRBD2 . TRBV6-5 CASKEAGVAYEQYF TGTGCCAGCAAAGAGGCGGGAGTGGCCTACGAGCAGTACTTC
TRBJ2-7 . . TRBV29-1 CSVEAFRSHEQYF TGCAGCGTTGAAGCCTTCAGGTCCCACGAGCAGTACTTC
TRBJ1-2 TRBD1 many TRBV19 CASSLLNRGYYGYTF TGTGCCAGTAGTTTACTAAACAGGGGTTACTATGGCTACACCTTC
TRBJ2-6 TRBD1 . TRBV5-4 CASSSPGTGPYSGANVLTF TGTGCCAGCAGCTCCCCCGGGACAGGACCCTACTCTGGGGCCAACGTCCTGACTTTC
TRBJ1-4 . . TRBV18 CASSPTLGPNEKLFF TGTGCCAGCTCCCCAACCCTTGGCCCGAATGAAAAACTGTTTTTT
TRBJ2-1 TRBD1 . TRBV14 CASSPDRGNNEQFF TGTGCCAGCAGCCCCGACAGGGGGAACAATGAGCAGTTCTTC
TRBJ2-1 TRBD2 . TRBV5-1 CASSSGLAGGASEQFF TGCGCCAGCAGCTCGGGACTAGCGGGAGGCGCGAGTGAGCAGTTCTTC
TRBJ2-1 . . TRBV5-5 CASSPPGGQSSYNEQFF TGTGCCAGCAGCCCCCCAGGGGGGCAAAGCTCCTACAATGAGCAGTTCTTC
TRBJ2-3 . . TRBV5-4 CASSRGQSLDTDTQYF TGTGCCAGCAGCCGAGGACAGTCCCTTGACACAGATACGCAGTATTTT
TRBJ1-1 . . TRBV30 CAWSGDSTNTEAFF TGTGCCTGGAGTGGCGACAGCACGAACACTGAAGCTTTCTTT
TRBJ2-7 . . TRBV27 CASSLSAGYEQYF TGTGCCAGCAGTTTATCCGCAGGGTACGAGCAGTACTTC
TRBJ2-7 TRBD1 . TRBV29-1 CSVEGTDRGGAYEQYF TGCAGCGTTGAAGGGACCGACAGGGGAGGCGCCTACGAGCAGTACTTC
TRBJ2-1 . . TRBV5-1 CASSLAGGSSYNEQFF TGCGCCAGCAGCTTGGCCGGCGGAAGCTCCTACAATGAGCAGTTCTTC
TRBJ2-6 . few TRBV30 CACAPPFGRGVGGANVLTF TGTGCCTGCGCCCCCCCCTTTGGCAGGGGGGTGGGGGGGGCCAACGTCCTGACTTTC
TRBJ1-6 . . TRBV30 CAWSSSRSGAPLHF TGTGCCTGGAGTAGTTCCAGGAGCGGTGCACCCCTCCACTTT
TRBJ1-1 . . TRBV4-3 CASSQGWGGLTEAFF TGCGCCAGCAGCCAGGGCTGGGGGGGGCTCACTGAAGCTTTCTTT
TRBJ1-1 . . TRBV7-3 CASSLNEGGRTEAFF TGTGCCAGCAGCTTAAACGAAGGCGGGCGGACTGAAGCTTTCTTT
TRBJ2-7 TRBD2 . TRBV30 CAWSPGGGWYF TGTGCCTGGAGCCCCGGGGGAGGGTGGTACTTC
TRBJ2-1 TRBD1 . TRBV6-5 CASSDRAHNEQFF TGTGCCAGCAGCGACAGGGCTCACAATGAGCAGTTCTTC
TRBJ1-2 . . TRBV19 CASSIGLGGYGYTF TGTGCCAGTAGTATTGGTTTGGGGGGTTATGGCTACACCTTC
TRBJ2-1 TRBD2 . TRBV4-2 CASSLETSGISYNEQFF TGTGCCAGCAGCCTCGAAACTAGCGGGATTTCCTACAATGAGCAGTTCTTC
TRBJ2-1 TRBD1 . TRBV25-1 CASRRTGTNEQFF TGTGCCAGCCGGCGGACAGGGACCAATGAGCAGTTCTTC
TRBJ2-1 TRBD2 . TRBV11-3 CASSPRGGEQFF TGTGCCAGCAGCCCCCGGGGGGGTGAGCAGTTCTTC
TRBJ1-3 . . TRBV30 CAGQGGSGNTIYF TGTGCCGGCCAGGGCGGCTCTGGAAACACCATATATTTT
TRBJ2-1 TRBD2 . TRBV19 CASGLRTSGSSYNEQFF TGTGCCAGTGGCCTCCGGACTAGCGGGAGTTCCTACAATGAGCAGTTCTTC
TRBJ1-6 TRBD1 . TRBV7-2 CASSVDRGYNSPLHF TGTGCCAGCAGCGTGGACAGGGGCTATAATTCACCCCTCCACTTT
TRBJ2-7 TRBD2 . TRBV18 CASSPRLAGGEGEQYF TGTGCCAGCTCACCACGGCTAGCGGGAGGAGAGGGCGAGCAGTACTTC
TRBJ1-3 . . TRBV5-1 CASSLDISGNTIYF TGCGCCAGCAGCTTGGACATCTCTGGAAACACCATATATTTT
TRBJ2-1 TRBD2 . TRBV3-1/TRBV3-2 CASRTSGSIEQFF TGTGCCAGCAGGACTAGCGGGAGTATTGAGCAGTTCTTC
TRBJ2-7 . few TRBV6-5 CASSPGHRSSYEQYF TGTGCCAGCAGCCCGGGACACAGGAGCTCCTACGAGCAGTACTTC
TRBJ2-1 TRBD2 . TRBV5-4 CASSPGLAGHNEQFF TGTGCCAGCAGCCCCGGACTAGCGGGACACAATGAGCAGTTCTTC
TRBJ2-1 TRBD2 . TRBV6-2/TRBV6-3 CASSYGSSGSPNEQFF TGTGCCAGCAGTTACGGGTCTAGCGGGAGCCCCAATGAGCAGTTCTTC